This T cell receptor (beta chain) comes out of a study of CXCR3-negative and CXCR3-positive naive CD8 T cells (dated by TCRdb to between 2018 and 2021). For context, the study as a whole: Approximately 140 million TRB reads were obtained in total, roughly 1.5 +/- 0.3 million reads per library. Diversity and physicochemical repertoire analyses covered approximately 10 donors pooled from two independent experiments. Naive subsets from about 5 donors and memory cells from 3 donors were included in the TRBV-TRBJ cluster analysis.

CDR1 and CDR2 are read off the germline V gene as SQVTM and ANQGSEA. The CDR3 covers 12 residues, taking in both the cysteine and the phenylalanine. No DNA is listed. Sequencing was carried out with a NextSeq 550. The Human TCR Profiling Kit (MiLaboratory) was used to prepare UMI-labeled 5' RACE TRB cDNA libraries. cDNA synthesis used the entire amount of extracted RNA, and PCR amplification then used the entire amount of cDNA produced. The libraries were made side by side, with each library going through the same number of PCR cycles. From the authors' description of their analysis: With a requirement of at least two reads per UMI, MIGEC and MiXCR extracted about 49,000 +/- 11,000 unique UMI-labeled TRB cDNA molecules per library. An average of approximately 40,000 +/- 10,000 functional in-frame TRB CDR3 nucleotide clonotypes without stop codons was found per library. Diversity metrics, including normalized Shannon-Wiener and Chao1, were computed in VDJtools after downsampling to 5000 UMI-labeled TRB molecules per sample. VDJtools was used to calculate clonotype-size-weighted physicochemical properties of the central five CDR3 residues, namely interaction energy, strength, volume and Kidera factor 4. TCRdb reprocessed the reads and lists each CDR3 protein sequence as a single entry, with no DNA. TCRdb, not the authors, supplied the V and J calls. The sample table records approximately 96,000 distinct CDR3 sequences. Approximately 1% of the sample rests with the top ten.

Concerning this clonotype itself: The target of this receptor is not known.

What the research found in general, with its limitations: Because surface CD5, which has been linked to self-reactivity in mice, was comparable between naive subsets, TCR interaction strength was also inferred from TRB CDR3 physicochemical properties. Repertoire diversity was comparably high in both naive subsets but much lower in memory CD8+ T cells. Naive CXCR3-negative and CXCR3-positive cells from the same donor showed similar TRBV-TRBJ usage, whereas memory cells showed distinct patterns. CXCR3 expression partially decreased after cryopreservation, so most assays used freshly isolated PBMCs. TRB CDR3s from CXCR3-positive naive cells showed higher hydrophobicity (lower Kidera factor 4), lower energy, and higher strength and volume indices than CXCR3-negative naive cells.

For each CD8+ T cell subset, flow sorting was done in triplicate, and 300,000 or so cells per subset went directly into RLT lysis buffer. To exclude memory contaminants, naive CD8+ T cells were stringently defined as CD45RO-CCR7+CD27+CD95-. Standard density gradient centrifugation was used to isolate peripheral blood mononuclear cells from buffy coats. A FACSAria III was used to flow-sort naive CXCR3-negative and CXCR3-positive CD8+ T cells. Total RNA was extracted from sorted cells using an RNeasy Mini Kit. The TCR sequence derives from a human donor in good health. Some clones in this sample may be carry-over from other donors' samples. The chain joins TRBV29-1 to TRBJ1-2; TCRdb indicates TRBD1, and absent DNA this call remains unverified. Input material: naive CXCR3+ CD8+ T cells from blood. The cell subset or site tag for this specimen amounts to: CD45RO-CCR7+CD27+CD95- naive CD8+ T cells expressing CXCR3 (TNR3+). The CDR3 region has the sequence CSVDTGAGGYTF.